This TCR beta chain appears in the sequencing data of a study of blood T cells in healthy people across ages. Study findings and constraints: With age, beta diversity per million T cells declined roughly linearly, significantly by 40. It was the long-lived donors that had more naive CD4+ cells and higher diversity than aged donors. Estimated diversity, derived from one million T cells, was regarded as an underestimate.

This clonotype was counted a few times. The antigen is not known. Roughly 10 milliliters of peripheral blood were drawn from each donor. The second PCR ran about 6 to 12 cycles with a sample-barcoded 5' primer and J-beta primers. Each CDR3 protein gets one entry after TCRdb re-called the 5' RACE reads with MiXCR. The table lists approximately 1.5 million distinct CDR3 sequences, approximately 43% of them singletons. The germline V and J ends were trimmed by 0 bases and 4 bases, with 10 bases remaining between them. The CDR3 contains 14 residues. Germline lookup yields CDR1 SGHRS and CDR2 YFSETQ. The sample was blood. The gene calls are TRBV5-1 and TRBJ1-2; tentatively, D is TRBD1 (5 bases). The TCR sequence derives from a woman aged 18-29 years in good health. This chain's CDR3 is CASSLAVQAYGYTF. The CDR3 DNA sequence: TGCGCCAGCAGCTTGGCCGTACAGGCCTATGGCTACACCTTC.